This T cell receptor (beta chain) was sequenced for a study of T-cell memory formation after mild COVID-19. Study in general: TCR clusters were mostly donor specific.

5'RACE primed from the constant segment yielded TCR alpha and TCR beta cDNA libraries bearing sample barcodes and UMIs. Using its own MiXCR run on the 5' RACE reads, TCRdb lists one record per CDR3 protein. The sample includes around 320,000 distinct CDR3 sequences, approximately 19% of them seen just once. The V end lost 2 bases, the J end lost 8 bases, and 10 bases lay between the germline ends. This CDR3 has 13 amino acids. Per the germline V gene, CDR1 is MGHRA and CDR2 is YSYEKL. This clonotype has more than one count but fewer than ten. The chain is built from TRBV4-1 and TRBJ2-1, with D unresolved. Sequencing was carried out using PBMCs or a T cell subset sorted from them (not recorded which). The clonotype comes from a man younger than 35 who had mild COVID-19 (a few samples of this study predate the infection). Cell type and time point are not known. The CDR3 loop is CASSQTPGYEQFF. CDR3 nucleotide sequence: TGCGCCAGCAGCCAAACCCCGGGTTATGAGCAGTTCTTC.